This TCR beta chain was found in a study of spatial heterogeneity in lung cancer. At the level of the study: The study found that TCR transcript counts in tumor regions correlated strongly with a matched bulk RNA-seq T cell module score.

TCRdb redid the calling of the 5' RACE reads with MiXCR, one entry per CDR3 protein. The sample has about 220 distinct CDR3 sequences, about half seen once. This clonotype was recorded a few times. Its specificity is unknown. This beta chain lies outside the target of a library built for alpha chains; its clone size means little. The CDR3 runs to 13 residues. From germline, CDR1 is DFQATT and CDR2 SNEGSKA (reference sequence). V lost 4 bases to trimming and J lost 2 bases, with 9 bases between them. Study results and limitations: Tumoral mutation counts were tracked by counts of expanded intratumoral alpha and beta TCRs.

Time point meaning: sample taken at primary tumor resection. The chain recombines TRBV20-1 with TRBJ1-5; D may be TRBD1 (6 bases). The TCR originated in a male donor with early-stage non-small cell lung cancer. Material: lung tumor tissue, obtained at surgery. The CDR3 nucleotides read TGCAGTGCTAACAGGGCGGGCAATCAGCCCCAGCATTTT. Its translation: CSANRAGNQPQHF.